This T cell receptor (beta chain) was sequenced for a study of cytomegalovirus exposure and HLA in healthy donors. Study-level results: The classifier was said to identify cytomegalovirus status with high specificity and sensitivity. One later analysis, an examination of the 120 validation repertoires, found that first-cohort TCR clusters tended to co-occur in them.

Trimming at V came to 1 base and at J to 3 bases, leaving 1 base not matched to a gene. CDR3 length: 14 residues. CDR1 is MGHRA and CDR2 is YSYEKL in the germline V gene. Method: immunoSEQ multiplex PCR; TCRdb's copy keeps in-frame clones and lacks some. The repertoire holds 150,000 to 200,000 clones, 91% seen once, with approximately 3% in the top ten. About this clone: The antigen remains unidentified.

This TCR was sampled from a woman between 18 and 30 years old in good health and CMV-seropositive. The sequenced sample consisted of PBMCs. The chain carries TRBV4-1 and TRBJ1-1, with 8 nucleotides matching TRBD1. CDR3 sequence: CASSQATGDTEAFF. DNA of the CDR3: TGCGCCAGCAGCCAAGCGACAGGGGACACTGAAGCTTTCTTT.